These 10 T cell receptor beta chains were all obtained from the same sample, sequenced in a study of early T cells in non-severe SARS-CoV-2 infection (dated by TCRdb to the early 2020s). Library preparation was by 5' RACE. The instrument was a NextSeq 500. TCRdb's own reprocessing of the public reads used fastp at Q25 and MiXCR and kept productive beta chains. Here each entry gathers all rows of one CDR3 protein and keeps the most common genes and DNA. Across this sample there are some 91,000 distinct CDR3 sequences, with around 14% seen only once. Of the sample, roughly 6% falls within the top ten clones. Source material: whole blood. The receptors derive from an adult who was a healthcare worker with PCR-confirmed SARS-CoV-2 infection or an uninfected control (not recorded which).

Ten or more counts support this clonotype. The rearrangement uses TRBV6-6 and TRBJ2-3, with no clear D. The CDR3 contains 15 residues. Germline-derived CDR1 and CDR2 are MNHNY and SVGAGI (reference sequence). Trimming pared 10 bases from V and 6 bases from J, leaving 23 bases between. The CDR3 protein is CATTNPGNWRDTQYF. The CDR3 nucleotides are TGTGCCACCACAAATCCCGGCAACTGGCGGGATACGCAGTATTTT.

Details on this clonotype: A much larger clone sits a single nucleotide away, making a read error possible. CDR3 sequence reads: CVSSSAPLRGARETQYF. In DNA, the CDR3 is TGCGTCAGCAGCTCAGCTCCCCTCCGAGGGGCTCGGGAGACCCAGTACTTC. V usage is TRBV5-1 and J usage is TRBJ2-5; D may match TRBD1 or TRBD2 (5 bases each). Germline CDR1 SGHRS, CDR2 YFSETQ. The CDR3 has 17 residues.

This clonotype was counted at least ten times. V is TRBV9 and J is TRBJ1-1, with D unclear. Trimming took off 2 bases at V and 8 bases at J, with 19 bases between the two ends. CDR3 size: 15 residues. The germline V gene encodes CDR1 SGDLS and CDR2 YYNGEE. For the CDR3, the DNA is TGTGCCAGCAGCGTGCAGGCGTCAGATACGGGGGAAGCTTTCTTT. It encodes CASSVQASDTGEAFF.

The genes are TRBV2 and TRBJ1-1; possible D gene TRBD1, 5 bases. Trimming cost V 7 bases and J 11 bases, with 20 bases left between them. This CDR3 has 13 amino acids. The V gene's germline CDR1 is SNHLY and CDR2 FYNNEI. CDR3: CASTSMGLLAAFF. In DNA form, the CDR3 reads TGTGCCAGCACAAGCATGGGACTGTTAGCGGCTTTCTTT.

This clonotype has just a few counts. The CDR3 sequence: CASSSAGANVLTF. DNA of the CDR3: TGTGCCAGCAGTTCCGCTGGGGCCAACGTCCTGACTTTC. The chain joins TRBV6-2 or TRBV6-3 to TRBJ2-6; D call uncertain. The germline gives CDR1 MNHEY, CDR2 SVGEGT. The length of the CDR3 is 13 residues. The V and J ends lost 4 bases and 2 bases respectively, with 3 bases between them.

This clonotype was picked up a small number of times. The genes are TRBV10-3 and TRBJ2-1, with D uncertain. The CDR3 length is 12 residues. V lost 11 bases, J lost 4 bases, and 12 bases lay in between. Germline CDR1 reads ENHRY; CDR2 reads SYGVKD. The CDR3 region is CALHPSYNEQFF. DNA for the CDR3: TGTGCCCTCCATCCTAGTTACAATGAGCAGTTCTTC.

This chain uses TRBV11-2 with TRBJ2-1; 11 bases are shared with TRBD1. Per germline, CDR1 SGHAT and CDR2 FQNNGV. J lost 4 bases, V lost 4 bases, and 3 bases had no gene match. This CDR3 has 15 amino acids. CDR3 DNA: TGTGCCAGCAGCTCAGGACAGGGGGCTTACAATGAGCAGTTCTTC. It codes for CASSSGQGAYNEQFF.

This chain connects TRBV12-2 to TRBJ1-1; the D call TRBD1 from the table was never checked on the DNA. TRBV12-2 is recorded as a pseudogene. The length of the CDR3 is 13 residues. CDR3 protein: CASRFRESTEAFF. The CDR3 DNA is TGTGCAAGTCGCTTCAGGGAAAGCACTGAAGCTTTCTTT.

This clonotype was seen only a few times. The CDR3 protein is CASSVGVGSKDEQFF. Here the CDR3 DNA reads TGTGCCAGCAGCGTAGGAGTCGGGAGTAAAGATGAGCAGTTCTTC. The gene calls are TRBV9 and TRBJ2-1; a possible D gene is TRBD2 (6 bases). This CDR3 region has 15 residues. Trimming shortened V by 0 bases and J by 8 bases, and 15 bases separated the two germline ends. Germline CDR1 reads SGDLS; CDR2 reads YYNGEE.

This clonotype came up a few times. This chain uses TRBV7-3 with TRBJ2-3, with a possible D match to TRBD2 (6 bases). Trimming stripped 2 bases from V and 6 bases from J, with 12 bases between. Germline values: CDR1 SGHTA, CDR2 FQGTGA. The CDR3 is 14 residues long. CDR3 in DNA: TGTGCCAGCAGCTTAGGGGGAGGAGTGGATACGCAGTATTTT. Protein product: CASSLGGGVDTQYF.